The 20 T cell receptor beta chains below all came from one sample that was sequenced in a study of CD8+ T cells in alopecia areata. Treatment described: oral pan-JAK inhibitor, 5-10 mg twice daily. Sequencing used cDNA as its template, made by extracting RNA and reverse transcribing it. Profiled with immunoSEQ multiplex PCR; TCRdb holds only in-frame clones, not every one. The data show a few hundred thousand clones, with 35% to 45% seen just once and more than 0.4% held by the top ten. The source was CD4+ T cells sorted from blood, collected between weeks 30 and 35, from a patient treated with tofacitinib. Receptors were obtained from a human donor with alopecia areata.

This chain uses TRBV2 with TRBJ1-2; TRBD1 is a possible D gene (5 bases). CDR1 SNHLY and CDR2 FYNNEI come from the germline V gene. Trimming stripped 3 bases from V and 5 bases from J, with 19 bases between. The CDR3 is 16 residues long. The CDR3 DNA sequence: TGTGCCAGCAGTGACCCCGTCTGGGACCTGAGTTATGGCTACACCTTC. Its protein product is CASSDPVWDLSYGYTF.

This clone turned up a few times. The chain uses TRBV19 and TRBJ1-6; the D gene is possibly TRBD1 (5 bases). CDR1 is LNHDA and CDR2 is SQIVND in the germline V gene (reference sequence). The CDR3 loop spans 15 amino acids. With 0 bases removed from V and 9 bases from J, the gap between germline ends came to 12 bases. Here the CDR3 reads CASSIEHGGRSPLHF. Here the CDR3 DNA reads TGTGCCAGTAGTATAGAACACGGGGGACGTTCACCCCTCCACTTT.

This clone was picked up a small number of times. The chain recombines TRBV7-9 with TRBJ2-3; possible D gene TRBD2, 6 bases. Per germline, CDR1 SEHNR and CDR2 FQNEAQ (reference sequence). The CDR3 totals 15 residues. Trimming removed 2 bases from V and 4 bases from J, with 13 bases in between. Here the CDR3 reads CASSLPKGTADTQYF. The CDR3 nucleotides read TGTGCCAGCAGCTTACCAAAGGGGACTGCAGATACGCAGTATTTT. The full variable domain, in which reference TRBV7-9 and TRBJ2-3 provide the parts outside the CDR3, is DTGVSQNPRHKITKRGQNVTFRCDPISEHNRLYWYRQTLGQGPEFLTYFQNEAQLEKSRLLSDRFSAERPKGSFSTLEIQRTEQGDSAMYLCASSLPKGTADTQYFGPGTRLTVL.

On this clone itself: One end of the junction does not line up with germline, which may come from a read error. This chain links TRBV6-5 with TRBJ2-3; 9 nucleotides agree with TRBD1. CDR1 MNHEY and CDR2 SVGAGI come from the germline V gene. The CDR3 length is 15 residues. This CDR3 reads CASSAGTGPTVTQYF. CDR3 in DNA: TGTGCCAGCAGTGCGGGGACAGGGCCCACAGTTACGCAGTATTTT.

The J gene is TRBJ2-7, the V gene TRBV7-9; 7 nucleotides match TRBD2. The V segment lost 2 bases and the J segment 4 bases; nucleotides outside the gene matches: 8. Germline values: CDR1 SEHNR, CDR2 FQNEAQ (reference sequence). The CDR3 is made up of 15 amino acids. CDR3 sequence: CASSLPYKGGYEQYF. The DNA for the CDR3 is TGTGCCAGCAGCTTACCGTACAAGGGAGGGTACGAGCAGTACTTC.

This rearrangement joins TRBV27 to TRBJ2-5, with TRBD2 matching 9 bases. The CDR3 has 15 amino acids. V gave up 8 bases and J gave up 10 bases; unmatched junction bases: 17. Germline CDR1 MNHEY, CDR2 SMNVEV (reference sequence). The CDR3 protein is CASLPLAGPRGGQYF. The CDR3 bases are TGTGCCAGCCTACCACTAGCGGGCCCTAGGGGAGGCCAGTACTTC.

The sample holds many counts of this clone. The rearrangement uses TRBV5-1 and TRBJ2-5, with TRBD2 matching 8 bases. Germline-derived CDR1 and CDR2 are SGHRS and YFSETQ. This CDR3 comprises 15 residues. The J segment lost 4 bases and the V segment lost 0 bases, leaving 5 bases of the junction unmatched. Here the CDR3 reads CASSLGAGVAETQYF. The CDR3 bases are TGCGCCAGCAGCTTGGGAGCGGGAGTCGCAGAGACCCAGTACTTC.

The J gene is TRBJ1-4, the V gene TRBV30; 8 bases agree with TRBD1. The trim removed 3 bases at V and 10 bases at J, leaving 10 bases unmatched. The CDR3 length is 14 residues. Germline V gene lookup returns CDR1 GTSNPN and CDR2 SVGIG (reference sequence). The CDR3 DNA is TGTGCCTGGAGGGCCCTGGGACAGGAAGGAAAACTGTTTTTT. As protein: CAWRALGQEGKLFF.

The chain combines TRBV18 with TRBJ1-1, with D uncertain. This CDR3 contains 14 residues. Trimming removed 3 bases from V and 1 base from J, with 9 bases in between. Germline loops: CDR1 KGHSH, CDR2 LQKENI. The CDR3 DNA reads TGTGCCAGCTCACCGATGACCCAGAACACTGAAGCTTTCTTT. This sequence encodes CASSPMTQNTEAFF.

This chain joins TRBV10-3 and TRBJ1-1; 8 bases line up with TRBD1. V gave up 6 bases and J gave up 8 bases; unmatched junction bases: 5. The germline CDR1 and CDR2 sequences are ENHRY and SYGVKD. The CDR3 sequence is 12 residues long. For the CDR3, the DNA is TGTGCCATCAGAAGGCAGGGGGCAGAAGCTTTCTTT. Translation gives CAIRRQGAEAFF.

This clone was detected only a few times. The chain is built from TRBV7-2 and TRBJ1-2, with D hard to call. V lost 3 bases and J 4 bases, leaving 12 bases between the germline ends. The CDR3 contains 14 residues. Germline V gene sequence: CDR1 SGHTA, CDR2 FQGNSA. The CDR3 DNA reads TGTGCCAGCAGCTTCCGGCTGACCGCCTATGGCTACACCTTC. Protein sequence: CASSFRLTAYGYTF. Drawing the rest from reference TRBV7-2 and TRBJ1-2, the complete variable domain is GAGVSQSPSNKVTEKGKDVELRCDPISGHTALYWYRQSLGQGLEFLIYFQGNSAPDKSGLPSDRFSAERTGGSVSTLTIQRTQQEDSAVYLCASSFRLTAYGYTFGSGTRLTVV.

The CDR3 loop reads CASSAYDQPQHF. CDR3 DNA sequence: TGTGCCAGCAGCGCATACGATCAGCCCCAGCATTTT. The rearrangement joins TRBV7-2 to TRBJ1-5; D is undetermined. CDR3 size: 12 residues. Trimming left V 5 bases short and J 5 bases short, with 7 bases between. Per germline, CDR1 SGHTA and CDR2 FQGNSA.

V and J are TRBV5-1 and TRBJ2-3, with 11 bases that match TRBD1. This CDR3 has 16 residues. Trimming removed 4 bases from V and 3 bases from J; junction bases left unmatched: 7. Germline V gives CDR1 SGHRS, CDR2 YFSETQ. The CDR3 here is CASSPLGTGGTDTQYF. The DNA for the CDR3 is TGCGCCAGCAGCCCCCTCGGGACAGGGGGTACAGATACGCAGTATTTT.

This rearrangement joins TRBV6-6 to TRBJ2-7, with a weak D call TRBD1 (5 bases). There are 14 residues in the CDR3. Trimming took 2 bases from V and 1 from J, leaving 9 bases between them. Germline V gene lookup returns CDR1 MNHNY and CDR2 SVGAGI (reference sequence). CDR3 DNA sequence: TGTGCCAGCAGTTACGGACATACATCCTACGAGCAGTACTTC. Translated, it gives CASSYGHTSYEQYF.

In its sample, this clone was seen a few times. The chain joins TRBV30 to TRBJ1-2; no clear D. Trimming pared 7 bases from V and 5 bases from J, leaving 14 bases between. Germline CDR1 GTSNPN, CDR2 SVGIG (reference sequence). This CDR3 region has 12 residues. The CDR3 loop reads CAFSPGMYGYTF. The CDR3 DNA sequence: TGTGCCTTCAGCCCTGGGATGTATGGCTACACCTTC.

The genes are TRBV4-1 and TRBJ2-1, with D perhaps TRBD1 (6 bases). The germline gives CDR1 MGHRA, CDR2 YSYEKL. The CDR3 sequence is 13 residues long. V dropped 1 base and J dropped 8 bases, with 9 bases sitting between them. CDR3 amino acids: CASSQGRGDEQFF. The CDR3 bases are TGCGCCAGCAGCCAAGGCAGGGGCGATGAGCAGTTCTTC.

The chain recombines TRBV7-9 with TRBJ1-5, with D possibly TRBD1 on 5 matching bases. From germline, CDR1 is SEHNR and CDR2 FQNEAQ (reference sequence). CDR3 length: 13 amino acids. Trimming shortened V by 5 bases and J by 4 bases, and 9 bases separated the two germline ends. CDR3 nucleotide sequence: TGTGCCAGCAGCGGGACGCCGAATCAGCCCCAGCATTTT. It is translated as CASSGTPNQPQHF.

This chain's CDR3 is CAISDSSGNQDTQYF. DNA of the CDR3: TGTGCCATCAGTGATTCTAGCGGGAATCAAGATACGCAGTATTTT. V usage is TRBV10-3 and J usage is TRBJ2-3; 9 nucleotides agree with TRBD2. With 3 bases clipped from V and 5 bases from J, the junction kept 6 bases outside the gene matches. Germline loops: CDR1 ENHRY, CDR2 SYGVKD. This CDR3 comprises 15 residues.

This chain joins TRBV5-1 and TRBJ2-3; TRBD2 aligns across 8 bases. The V segment lost 5 bases and the J segment 4 bases; nucleotides outside the gene matches: 3. This CDR3 region has 13 residues. Per germline, CDR1 SGHRS and CDR2 YFSETQ. The chain's CDR3 is CASRRGGPDTQYF. As DNA, the CDR3 is TGCGCCAGCAGACGGGGGGGCCCAGATACGCAGTATTTT.

The chain uses TRBV7-9 and TRBJ2-7; TRBD2 matches at 8 bases. CDR3 length: 15 residues. V dropped 2 bases and J dropped 6; count of bases not matched to a gene: 9. CDR1 and CDR2 (germline): SEHNR, FQNEAQ (reference sequence). CDR3 bases: TGTGCCAGCAGCTTACTGGGAGCGGGAGAACGCGAGCAGTACTTC. Translated: CASSLLGAGEREQYF. Complete variable domain (other parts from reference TRBV7-9 and TRBJ2-7): DTGVSQNPRHKITKRGQNVTFRCDPISEHNRLYWYRQTLGQGPEFLTYFQNEAQLEKSRLLSDRFSAERPKGSFSTLEIQRTEQGDSAMYLCASSLLGAGEREQYFGPGTRLTVT.